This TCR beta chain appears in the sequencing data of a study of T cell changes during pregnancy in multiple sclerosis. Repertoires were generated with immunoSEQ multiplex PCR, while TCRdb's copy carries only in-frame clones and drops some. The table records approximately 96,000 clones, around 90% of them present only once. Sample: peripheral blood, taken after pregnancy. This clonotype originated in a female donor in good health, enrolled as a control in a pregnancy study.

CDR3 sequence: CASSPSRGFYGYTF. DNA of the CDR3: TGTGCCAGCAGCCCCAGTAGAGGCTTCTATGGCTACACCTTC. The genes are TRBV7-2 and TRBJ1-2; D unresolved. Between the trimmed V and J ends, which lost 5 bases and 4 bases, there was a span of 14 bases. CDR3 length: 14 residues. Germline V lookup: CDR1 SGHTA, CDR2 FQGNSA.